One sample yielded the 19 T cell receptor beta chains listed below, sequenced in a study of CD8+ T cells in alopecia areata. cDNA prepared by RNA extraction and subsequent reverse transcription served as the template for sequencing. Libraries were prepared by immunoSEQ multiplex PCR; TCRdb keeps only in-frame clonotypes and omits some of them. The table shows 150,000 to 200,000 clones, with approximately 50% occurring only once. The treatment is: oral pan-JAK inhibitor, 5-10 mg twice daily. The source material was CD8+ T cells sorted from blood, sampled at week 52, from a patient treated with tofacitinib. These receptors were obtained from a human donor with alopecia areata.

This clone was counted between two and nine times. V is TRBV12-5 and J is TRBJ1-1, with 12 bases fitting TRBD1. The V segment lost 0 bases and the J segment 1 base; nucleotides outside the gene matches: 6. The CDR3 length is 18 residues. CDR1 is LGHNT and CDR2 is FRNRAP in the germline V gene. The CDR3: CASGLVSGTGGRNTEAFF. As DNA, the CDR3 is TGTGCTAGTGGTTTGGTATCAGGGACAGGGGGCAGGAACACTGAAGCTTTCTTT.

CDR3 nucleotide sequence: TGTGCCAGCAGCTACCGGGGGGCGAACACCGGGGAGCTGTTTTTT. It codes for CASSYRGANTGELFF. The V gene is TRBV9, the J gene TRBJ2-2, with 7 positions matching TRBD2. The CDR3 runs 15 residues. V shed 4 bases, J shed 0 bases, and the junction held 3 bases outside the gene matches. The V gene's germline CDR1 is SGDLS and CDR2 YYNGEE.

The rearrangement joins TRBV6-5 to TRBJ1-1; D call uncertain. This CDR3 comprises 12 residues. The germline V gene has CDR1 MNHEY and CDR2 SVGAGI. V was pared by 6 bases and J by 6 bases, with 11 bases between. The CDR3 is CASSPQGPEAFF. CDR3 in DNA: TGTGCCAGCAGCCCCCAAGGGCCTGAAGCTTTCTTT.

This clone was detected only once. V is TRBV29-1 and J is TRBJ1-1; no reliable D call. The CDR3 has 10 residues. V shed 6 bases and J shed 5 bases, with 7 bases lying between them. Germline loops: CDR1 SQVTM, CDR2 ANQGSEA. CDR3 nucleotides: TGCAGCGTGATGTGGACTGAAGCTTTCTTT. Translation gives CSVMWTEAFF.

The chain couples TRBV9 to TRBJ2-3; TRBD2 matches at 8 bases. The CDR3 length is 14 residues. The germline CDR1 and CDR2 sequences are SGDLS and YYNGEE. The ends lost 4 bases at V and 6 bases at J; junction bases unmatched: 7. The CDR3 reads CASSSWTSSDTQYF. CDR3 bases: TGTGCCAGCAGCTCCTGGACTAGCTCCGATACGCAGTATTTT.

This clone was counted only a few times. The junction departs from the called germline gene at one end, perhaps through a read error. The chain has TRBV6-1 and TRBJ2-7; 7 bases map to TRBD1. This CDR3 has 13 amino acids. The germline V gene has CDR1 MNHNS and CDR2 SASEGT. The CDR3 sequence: CASGETGPYEQYF. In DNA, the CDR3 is TGTGCCAGCGGTGAGACAGGGCCATACGAGCAGTACTTC.

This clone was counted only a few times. Written as DNA, the CDR3 is TGTGCCAGCAGCTGGGGTGGGAGGTACAATGAGCAGTTCTTC. Protein sequence: CASSWGGRYNEQFF. This chain connects TRBV5-6 to TRBJ2-1; tentative D call: TRBD2 (6 bases). The CDR3 covers 14 residues. Germline CDR1 and CDR2: SGHDT and YYEEEE. V was trimmed by 3 bases and J by 4 bases, leaving 11 bases between them. Combining the CDR3 with reference TRBV5-6 and TRBJ2-1 gives the whole variable domain DAGVTQSPTHLIKTRGQQVTLRCSPKSGHDTVSWYQQALGQGPQFIFQYYEEEERQRGNFPDRFSGHQFPNYSSELNVNALLLGDSALYLCASSWGGRYNEQFFGPGTRLTVL.

The CDR3 DNA follows: TGTGCCAGCAGTTTATCGATTGGGGGGGATAAGACCTTC. It is translated as CASSLSIGGDKTF. The genes are TRBV27 and TRBJ1-2; perhaps TRBD1 as D (5 bases). The V and J ends lost 0 bases and 14 bases respectively, with 16 bases between them. The CDR3 consists of 13 residues. Germline CDR1 and CDR2: MNHEY and SMNVEV (reference sequence).

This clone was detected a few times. The CDR3 DNA is TGCAGCGTTGAGGGTGGGAAGGGGGCCACCTACAATGAGCAGTTCTTC. Translated: CSVEGGKGATYNEQFF. The V gene is TRBV29-1, the J gene TRBJ2-1, with 7 bases that match TRBD1. CDR1 is SQVTM and CDR2 is ANQGSEA in the germline V gene. The CDR3 spans 16 residues. V was pared by 3 bases and J by 2 bases, with 10 bases of the junction left unmatched.

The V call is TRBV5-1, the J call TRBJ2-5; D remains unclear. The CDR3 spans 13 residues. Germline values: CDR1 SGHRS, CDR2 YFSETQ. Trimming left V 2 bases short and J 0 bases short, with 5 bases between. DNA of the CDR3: TGCGCCAGCAGCTTTACGTACCAAGAGACCCAGTACTTC. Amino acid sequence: CASSFTYQETQYF. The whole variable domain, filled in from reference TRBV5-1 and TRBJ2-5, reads KAGVTQTPRYLIKTRGQQVTLSCSPISGHRSVSWYQQTPGQGLQFLFEYFSETQRNKGNFPGRFSGRQFSNSRSEMNVSTLELGDSALYLCASSFTYQETQYFGPGTRLLVL.

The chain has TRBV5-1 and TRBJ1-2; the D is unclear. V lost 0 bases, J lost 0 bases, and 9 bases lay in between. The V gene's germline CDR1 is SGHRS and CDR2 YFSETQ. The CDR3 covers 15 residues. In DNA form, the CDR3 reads TGCGCCAGCAGCTTGGGCCCCGCAGCTAACTATGGCTACACCTTC. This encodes CASSLGPAANYGYTF.

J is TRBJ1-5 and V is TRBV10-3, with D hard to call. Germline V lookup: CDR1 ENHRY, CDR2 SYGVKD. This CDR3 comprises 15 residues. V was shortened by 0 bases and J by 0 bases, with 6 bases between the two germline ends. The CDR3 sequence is CAISESLDSNQPQHF. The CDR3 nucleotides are TGTGCCATCAGTGAGTCACTGGATAGCAATCAGCCCCAGCATTTT.

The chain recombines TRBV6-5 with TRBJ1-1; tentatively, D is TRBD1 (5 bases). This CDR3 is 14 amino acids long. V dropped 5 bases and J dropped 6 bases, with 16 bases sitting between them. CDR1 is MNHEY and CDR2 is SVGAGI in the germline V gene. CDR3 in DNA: TGTGCCAGCAGTACTCGGTGGGGGGAACCTGAAGCTTTCTTT. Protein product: CASSTRWGEPEAFF.

The CDR3 loop reads CASSHPVRSNYGYTF. CDR3 in DNA: TGCGCCAGCAGCCATCCGGTCAGATCAAACTATGGCTACACCTTC. V gene TRBV4-1 combines with J gene TRBJ1-2; D gene uncertain. Germline CDR1 reads MGHRA; CDR2 reads YSYEKL. The ends were cut back, 3 bases at V and 2 bases at J, with 13 bases in the middle. This CDR3 comprises 15 residues.

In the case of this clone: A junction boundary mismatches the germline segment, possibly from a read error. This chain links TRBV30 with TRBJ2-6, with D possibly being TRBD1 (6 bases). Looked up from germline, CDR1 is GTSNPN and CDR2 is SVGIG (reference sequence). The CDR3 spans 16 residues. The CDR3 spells CAWKAGDGSGANVMTF. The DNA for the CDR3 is TGTGCCTGGAAGGCAGGGGACGGCTCTGGGGCCAACGTCATGACTTTC.

The CDR3 is CASSPVGQGRNVLTF. CDR3 nucleotides: TGTGCCAGCTCACCGGTGGGACAGGGAAGAAACGTCCTGACTTTC. This chain joins TRBV18 and TRBJ2-6; 9 bases align to TRBD1. V lost 3 bases and J lost 10; bases outside the gene matches: 7. Germline lookup yields CDR1 KGHSH and CDR2 LQKENI. The CDR3 has 15 amino acids. Complete variable domain (other parts from reference TRBV18 and TRBJ2-6): NAGVMQNPRHLVRRRGQEARLRCSPMKGHSHVYWYRQLPEEGLKFMVYLQKENIIDESGMPKERFSAEFPKEGPSILRIQQVVRGDSAAYFCASSPVGQGRNVLTFGAGSRLTVL.

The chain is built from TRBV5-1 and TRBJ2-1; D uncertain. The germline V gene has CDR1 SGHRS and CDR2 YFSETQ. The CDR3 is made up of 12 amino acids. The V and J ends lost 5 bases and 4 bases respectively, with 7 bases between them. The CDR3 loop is CASRDGYNEQFF. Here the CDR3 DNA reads TGCGCCAGCAGGGATGGTTACAATGAGCAGTTCTTC.

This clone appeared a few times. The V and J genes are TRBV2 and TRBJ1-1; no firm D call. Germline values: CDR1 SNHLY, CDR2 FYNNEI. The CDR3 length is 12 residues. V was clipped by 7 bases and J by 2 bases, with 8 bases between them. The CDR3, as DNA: TGTGCCAGCACGGCGGGCAACACTGAAGCTTTCTTT. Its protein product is CASTAGNTEAFF.

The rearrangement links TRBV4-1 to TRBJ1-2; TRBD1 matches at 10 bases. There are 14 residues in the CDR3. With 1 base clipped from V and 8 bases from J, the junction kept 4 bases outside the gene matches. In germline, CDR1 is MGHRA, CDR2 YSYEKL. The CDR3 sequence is CASSQVGTGVGYTF. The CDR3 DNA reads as TGCGCCAGCAGCCAAGTTGGGACAGGGGTCGGCTACACCTTC.